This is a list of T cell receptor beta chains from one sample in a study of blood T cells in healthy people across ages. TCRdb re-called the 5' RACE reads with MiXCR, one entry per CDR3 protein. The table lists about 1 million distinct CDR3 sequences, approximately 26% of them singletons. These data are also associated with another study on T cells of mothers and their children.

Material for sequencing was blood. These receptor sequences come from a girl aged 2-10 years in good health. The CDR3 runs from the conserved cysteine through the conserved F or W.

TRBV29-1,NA,CSVVFYRRDEGNEQFF
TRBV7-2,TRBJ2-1,CASSRRGRSSYNEQFF
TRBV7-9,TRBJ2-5,CASSPRATVGKTQYF
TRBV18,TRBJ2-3,CASSRTGWSTDTQYF
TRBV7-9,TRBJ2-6,CASSVTGAGANVLTF
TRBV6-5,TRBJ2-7,CASTKDLYEQYF
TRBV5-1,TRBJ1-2,CASSFYSGSYGYTF
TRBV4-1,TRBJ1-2,CASSQGTGSSYGYTF
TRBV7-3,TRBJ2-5,CASSLLAAETQYF
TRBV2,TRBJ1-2,CASKTVYGYTF
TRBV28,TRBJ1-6,CASSLIGATYNSPLHF
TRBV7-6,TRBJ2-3,CASSLSDGAMLTDTQYF
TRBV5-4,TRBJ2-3,CASSSILLGEDTQYF
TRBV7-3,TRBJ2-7,CANRHNEQYF
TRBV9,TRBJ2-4,CASSVVNVGTGLMMAKNIQYF
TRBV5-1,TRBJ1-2,CASSWDRGYTF
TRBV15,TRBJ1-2,CATSPGGGRGNYGYTF
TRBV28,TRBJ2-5,CATRAGTQETQYF
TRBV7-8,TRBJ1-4,CASSLARSEKLFF
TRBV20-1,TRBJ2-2,CSARQGAGELFF
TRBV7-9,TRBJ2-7,CASSLAPSEEQYF
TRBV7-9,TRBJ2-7,CASSLTGEQYF
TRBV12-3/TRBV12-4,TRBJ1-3,CASSLRALRGNTIYF
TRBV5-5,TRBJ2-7,CASSLVSWHEQYF
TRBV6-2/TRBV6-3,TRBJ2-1,CASSYSRSELENEQFF
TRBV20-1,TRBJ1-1,CSSGTGVATDNTEAFF
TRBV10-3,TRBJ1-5,CAISESRDQPQHF
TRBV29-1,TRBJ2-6,CSVEDQGHLLGGANVLTF
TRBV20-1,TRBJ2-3,CSAPSSGGSIYTDTQYF
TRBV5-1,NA,CASSLAGGEANEQFF
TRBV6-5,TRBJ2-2,CASSYRGTGELFF
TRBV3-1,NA,CASSLHSGTGEETQYF
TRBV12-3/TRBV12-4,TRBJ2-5,CASRSTGTSTQETQYF
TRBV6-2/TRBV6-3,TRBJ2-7,CASTYDGEQYF
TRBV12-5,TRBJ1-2,CASGPQMGGYTF
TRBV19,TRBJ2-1,CASKGNEQFF
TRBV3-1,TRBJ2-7,CASSQGGGHEQYF
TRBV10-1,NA,CASSDESSNEQFF
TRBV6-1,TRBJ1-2,CASSDGTYGYTF
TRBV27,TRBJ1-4,CASSSLGQGWDEKLFF
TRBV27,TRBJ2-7,CASSLSGYLIYEQYF
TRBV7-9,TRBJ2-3,CASSPIFGGTIRDTQYF
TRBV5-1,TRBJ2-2,CASSLVAGYTGELFF
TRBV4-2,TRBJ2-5,CASSQLWGESGGLQETQYF
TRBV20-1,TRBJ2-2,CGARVAGGPTGELFF
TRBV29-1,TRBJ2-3,CSVDNIGQGAADTQYF
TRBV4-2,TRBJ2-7,CASSQEAGGSEQYF
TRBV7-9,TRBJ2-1,CASSLGSEDEQFF
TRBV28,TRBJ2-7,CASSYQREGAHEQYF
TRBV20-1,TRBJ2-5,CSARSGNEETQYF
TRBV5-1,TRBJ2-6,CASSLVAGEVRNTGANVLTF